This passage covers 16 T cell receptor beta chains from one sample sequenced in a study of blood T cell repertoires in COVID-19. TCRdb's table, derived via immunoSEQ multiplex PCR, lists solely in-frame clones and lacks some. The sample carries about 380,000 clones, approximately 77% recorded once. Sequenced: peripheral blood. The source is a human donor with acute or convalescent COVID-19. The donor label of this sample is uncertain.

This clone showed up just once. The rearrangement uses TRBV4-1 and TRBJ1-6; D is possibly TRBD1 (5 bases). V lost 3 bases and J lost 11, with 20 bases in between. This CDR3 spans 16 amino acids. Germline V gives CDR1 MGHRA, CDR2 YSYEKL. The CDR3 region is CASSHWGGAGRTPLHF. Written as DNA, the CDR3 is TGCGCCAGCAGCCACTGGGGAGGGGCGGGGAGAACACCCCTCCACTTT.

DNA for the CDR3: TGTGCCAGCAGCTTGGGTCTGCAGGGGGCCGATGGCTACACCTTC. Its translation: CASSLGLQGADGYTF. V gene TRBV5-4 combines with J gene TRBJ1-2, with 8 bases identical to TRBD1. The germline V gene encodes CDR1 SGHNT and CDR2 YYREEE (reference sequence). The V segment lost 0 bases and the J segment 6 bases; nucleotides outside the gene matches: 7. This CDR3 has 15 amino acids.

This clone was counted once. The CDR3, as DNA: TGTGCCAGCAGCTACATGACAGGGCAACAAGAGACCCAGTACTTC. Translation gives CASSYMTGQQETQYF. The chain recombines TRBV5-6 with TRBJ2-5, with TRBD1 identical over 7 bases. There are 15 residues in the CDR3. CDR1 is SGHDT and CDR2 is YYEEEE in the germline V gene. Germline trimming cut 3 bases from V and 2 bases from J; bases unmatched to any gene: 7.

This sequence joins TRBV5-1 and TRBJ1-1, with D uncertain. CDR1 is SGHRS and CDR2 is YFSETQ in the germline V gene. V was trimmed by 4 bases and J by 4 bases, leaving 17 bases between them. CDR3 size: 15 residues. CDR3 sequence reads: CASSAGEGRGTEAFF. CDR3 in DNA: TGCGCCAGCAGCGCCGGCGAGGGTCGGGGCACTGAAGCTTTCTTT. The whole variable domain, filled in from reference TRBV5-1 and TRBJ1-1, reads KAGVTQTPRYLIKTRGQQVTLSCSPISGHRSVSWYQQTPGQGLQFLFEYFSETQRNKGNFPGRFSGRQFSNSRSEMNVSTLELGDSALYLCASSAGEGRGTEAFFGQGTRLTVV.

This clone was seen only a few times. The chain employs TRBV18 and TRBJ1-3, with unresolved D. The V gene's germline CDR1 is KGHSH and CDR2 LQKENI. CDR3 length: 15 residues. V was trimmed by 6 bases and J by 0 bases, leaving 12 bases between them. CDR3 sequence (DNA): TGTGCCAGCTCGTCGACATCACGCTCTGGAAACACCATATATTTT. This codes for CASSSTSRSGNTIYF.

The rearrangement uses TRBV7-8 and TRBJ2-7; D call uncertain. This CDR3 has 13 residues. Germline lookup yields CDR1 SGHVS and CDR2 FQNEAQ. The V gene lost 3 bases and the J gene lost 4 bases, with 10 bases spanning the gap. Here the CDR3 DNA reads TGTGCCAGCAGCTTCCGGATCGGGTACGAGCAGTACTTC. It specifies CASSFRIGYEQYF.

The DNA for the CDR3 is TGTGCCAGCAGTGCCAGACAAAAAGAGACCCAGTACTTC. Its translation is CASSARQKETQYF. The rearrangement joins TRBV25-1 to TRBJ2-5; D remains ambiguous. The CDR3 loop spans 13 amino acids. Trimming removed 4 bases from V and 3 bases from J, with 9 bases in between. Germline V CDR1 and CDR2: MGHDK, SYGVNS.

The chain employs TRBV2 and TRBJ2-3; the D gene is possibly TRBD2 (7 bases). The CDR3 totals 16 residues. Germline V CDR1 and CDR2: SNHLY, FYNNEI. Deletions cut 6 bases from V and 4 bases from J, with 20 bases between. DNA of the CDR3: TGTGCCAGCAGCGCCCTCGGAGGGGGAGGGTCAGATACGCAGTATTTT. It translates to CASSALGGGGSDTQYF.

This clone was seen just once. V gene TRBV29-1 combines with J gene TRBJ1-1, with 9 bases that match TRBD1. V dropped 4 bases and J dropped 1; count of bases not matched to a gene: 16. Germline V gene data show CDR1 as SQVTM and CDR2 as ANQGSEA. The CDR3 is 18 amino acids. This CDR3 is CSVGPRIETGGPNTEAFF. The DNA for the CDR3 is TGCAGCGTTGGCCCCAGAATCGAAACAGGGGGCCCGAACACTGAAGCTTTCTTT.

The CDR3: CASSNAGTKFYEQYF. CDR3 sequence (DNA): TGTGCCAGCAGCAACGCCGGGACTAAGTTCTACGAGCAGTACTTC. V is TRBV5-4 and J is TRBJ2-7; 7 positions agree with TRBD2. Per the germline V gene, CDR1 is SGHNT and CDR2 is YYREEE (reference sequence). Trimming at V came to 4 bases and at J to 3 bases, leaving 10 bases not matched to a gene. CDR3 length: 15 residues.

V is TRBV7-9 and J is TRBJ1-5; D ambiguous. There are 15 residues in the CDR3. The germline gives CDR1 SEHNR, CDR2 FQNEAQ (reference sequence). V shed 1 base and J shed 1 base, with 8 bases lying between them. CDR3 sequence reads: CASSLGEFSNQPQHF. The CDR3 DNA is TGTGCCAGCAGCTTAGGCGAGTTCAGCAATCAGCCCCAGCATTTT.

The chain is built from TRBV4-1 and TRBJ2-7, with 7 nucleotides matching TRBD1. This CDR3 is built from 13 residues. Germline V gene lookup returns CDR1 MGHRA and CDR2 YSYEKL. V shed 5 bases, J shed 4 bases, and the junction held 5 bases outside the gene matches. This CDR3 is CASSGLRGYEQYF. CDR3 nucleotides: TGCGCCAGCAGCGGGCTCAGGGGGTACGAGCAGTACTTC.

V and J are TRBV9 and TRBJ1-2, with a possible D match to TRBD1 (6 bases). There are 15 residues in the CDR3. Germline lookup yields CDR1 SGDLS and CDR2 YYNGEE. Trimming stripped 2 bases from V and 0 bases from J, with 11 bases between. CDR3 residues: CASSVGTLANYGYTF. In DNA form, the CDR3 reads TGTGCCAGCAGCGTCGGGACACTAGCTAACTATGGCTACACCTTC.

CDR3 in DNA: TGTGCCACCAGGGGAGGCACTGAAGCTTTCTTT. Its protein is CATRGGTEAFF. The chain has TRBV3-1 (or the pseudogene TRBV3-2) and TRBJ1-1; TRBD1 might be the D (6 bases). Germline loops: CDR1 LGHDT, CDR2 YNNKEL (reference sequence). CDR3 length equals 11 residues. V lost 10 bases, J lost 4 bases, and 10 bases lay in between.

The chain uses TRBV19 and TRBJ2-2; the match to TRBD1 covers 7 bases. After removal of 6 bases from V and 1 base from J, the junction contained 11 bases not matched to a gene. The CDR3 covers 17 residues. Per the germline V gene, CDR1 is LNHDA and CDR2 is SQIVND (reference sequence). This CDR3 reads CASRTRRTGQNTGELFF. The DNA for the CDR3 is TGTGCCAGTAGGACCCGCCGGACAGGCCAGAACACCGGGGAGCTGTTTTTT. The full variable domain, its missing parts supplied by reference TRBV19 and TRBJ2-2, is DGGITQSPKYLFRKEGQNVTLSCEQNLNHDAMYWYRQDPGQGLRLIYYSQIVNDFQKGDIAEGYSVSREKKESFPLTVTSAQKNPTAFYLCASRTRRTGQNTGELFFGEGSRLTVL.

The chain links TRBV6-5 to TRBJ1-3, with D maybe TRBD1 (5 bases). The CDR3 length is 16 residues. CDR1 is MNHEY, CDR2 SVGAGI, per germline. Deletions cut 2 bases from V and 8 bases from J, with 19 bases between. The DNA for the CDR3 is TGTGCCAGCAGTTACAAGGCTACGTCGAAAGGGGACACCATATATTTT. This sequence encodes CASSYKATSKGDTIYF.